Listed below are T cell receptor beta chains from one sample, sequenced in a study of OX40 agonist ivuxolimab in advanced cancers. Here immunoSEQ multiplex PCR was the method, and the copy in TCRdb shows in-frame clones only, minus some. The table records about 12,000 clones, under 80% of them present only once. The specimen comprised CD4+ or CD8+ T cells sorted from blood, sampled in a trial of the OX40 agonist ivuxolimab. The receptors come from an adult with an advanced solid tumor such as melanoma, head and neck, liver or kidney cancer. Both conserved end residues are part of each CDR3. The D gene is left open where the match is weak. Some rows have no size entry. The others give once, few or many, or a class for an expanded clone.

abundance,v_gene,d_gene,j_gene,CDR3nt,CDR3aa
once,TRBV9,TRBD2,TRBJ2-7,TGTGCCAGCAGCCTTCGCGGGGGGGCAGACGAGCAGTACTTC,CASSLRGGADEQYF
-,TRBV19,TRBD1,TRBJ1-2,TGTGCCAGTAGTATTTTTCGGACAGGGAGTGGCTACACCTTC,CASSIFRTGSGYTF
-,TRBV7-9,-,TRBJ2-1,TGTGCCAGCAGCTTAGCCCATGAGCAGTTCTTC,CASSLAHEQFF
-,TRBV7-9,-,TRBJ1-1,TGTGCCAGCAGCTTAGGCGGAGGCACTGAAGCTTTCTTT,CASSLGGGTEAFF
-,TRBV27,-,TRBJ2-7,TGTGCCAGCAGACCAGGCTACAGGTCCTACGAGCAGTACTTC,CASRPGYRSYEQYF
-,TRBV28,-,TRBJ1-2,TGTGCCAGCAGACAGGGTTACGGCTACACCTTC,CASRQGYGYTF
-,TRBV9,TRBD2,TRBJ2-1,TGTGCCAGCAGCGTTTTAACTAGCGGGGGGGAGCAGTTCTTC,CASSVLTSGGEQFF
-,TRBV7-2,-,TRBJ2-1,TGTGCCAGCAGCTTTACGGGAGTACGGGTTGGTGAGCAGTTCTTC,CASSFTGVRVGEQFF
-,TRBV5-4,-,TRBJ2-1,TGTGCCAGCAGCTCCCAAGGGGAGCAGTTCTTC,CASSSQGEQFF
-,TRBV5-4,TRBD1,TRBJ1-1,TGTGCCAGCAGCCCACAGGGGGCGAACACTGAAGCTTTCTTT,CASSPQGANTEAFF
-,TRBV21-1,-,TRBJ2-5,TGTGCCAGCAGCAAGGACAAACAGGGGTGGAAAGAGACCCAGTACTTC,CASSKDKQGWKETQYF
-,TRBV11-2,TRBD1,TRBJ2-7,TGTGCCAGCAGCTTCGAGACAGGGGACTCATACGAGCAGTACTTC,CASSFETGDSYEQYF
-,TRBV7-9,TRBD1,TRBJ2-7,TGTGCCAGCAGCTGGGACAGGGGATACCACGAGCAGTACTTC,CASSWDRGYHEQYF
medium-sized,TRBV15,TRBD2,TRBJ2-5,TGTGCCACCAGCGGAATAGCGGGGGAGACCCAGTACTTC,CATSGIAGETQYF
-,TRBV7-8,-,TRBJ2-7,TGTGCCAGCTCCCAAGGGTGGCCCTACGAGCAGTACTTC,CASSQGWPYEQYF
-,TRBV5-4,TRBD1,TRBJ2-7,TGTGCCAGCAGCTTAGGACAGGGGGCGAGGAACGAGCAGTACTTC,CASSLGQGARNEQYF
-,TRBV6-5,-,TRBJ1-5,TGTGCCAGCCGTTTGGCTACTCATCAGCCCCAGCATTTT,CASRLATHQPQHF
-,TRBV29-1,-,TRBJ2-5,TGCAGCGTTGAAAGCCACTACCGGGGGCGTGAGACCCAGTACTTC,CSVESHYRGRETQYF
-,TRBV28,TRBD1,TRBJ2-5,TGTGCCAGCAGTCCGCCGGGACAGGGGTACCAAGAGACCCAGTACTTC,CASSPPGQGYQETQYF
once,TRBV19,-,TRBJ2-5,TGTGCCAGTAGTATATTTGGGGACCAAGAGACCCAGTACTTC,CASSIFGDQETQYF
once,TRBV29-1,-,TRBJ1-2,TGCAGCGTTGAATCAGGGGTGAACTATGGCTACACCTTC,CSVESGVNYGYTF
-,TRBV5-1,-,TRBJ2-5,TGCGCCAGCAGCTCCCTTTACCAAGAGACCCAGTACTTC,CASSSLYQETQYF
-,TRBV7-9,TRBD2,TRBJ2-1,TGTGCCAGCAGCTTTGGACTAGCGGCCTACAATGAGCAGTTCTTC,CASSFGLAAYNEQFF
medium-sized,TRBV9,-,TRBJ2-2,TGTGCCAGCAGCGCAGGTGAGGACACCGGGGAGCTGTTTTTT,CASSAGEDTGELFF